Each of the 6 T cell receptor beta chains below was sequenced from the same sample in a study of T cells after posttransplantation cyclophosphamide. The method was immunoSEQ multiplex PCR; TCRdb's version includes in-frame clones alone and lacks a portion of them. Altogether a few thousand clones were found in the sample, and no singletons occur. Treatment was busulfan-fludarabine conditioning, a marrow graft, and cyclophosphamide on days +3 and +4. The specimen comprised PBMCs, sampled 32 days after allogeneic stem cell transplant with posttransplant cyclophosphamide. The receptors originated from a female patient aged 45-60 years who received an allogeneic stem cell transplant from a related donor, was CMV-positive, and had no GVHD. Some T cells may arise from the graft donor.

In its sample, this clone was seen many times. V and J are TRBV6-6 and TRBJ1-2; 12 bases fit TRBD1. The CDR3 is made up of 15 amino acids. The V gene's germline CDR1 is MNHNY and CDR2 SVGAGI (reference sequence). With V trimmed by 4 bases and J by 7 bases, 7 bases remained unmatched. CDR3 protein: CASSWGQGAELGYTF. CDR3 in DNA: TGTGCCAGCAGTTGGGGACAGGGGGCGGAGCTTGGCTACACCTTC.

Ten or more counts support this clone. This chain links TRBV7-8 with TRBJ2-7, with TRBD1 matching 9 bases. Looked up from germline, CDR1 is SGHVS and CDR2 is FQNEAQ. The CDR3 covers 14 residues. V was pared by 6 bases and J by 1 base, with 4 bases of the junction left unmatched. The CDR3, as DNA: TGTGCCAGCAGACGGACAGGGGATTCCTACGAGCAGTACTTC. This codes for CASRRTGDSYEQYF.

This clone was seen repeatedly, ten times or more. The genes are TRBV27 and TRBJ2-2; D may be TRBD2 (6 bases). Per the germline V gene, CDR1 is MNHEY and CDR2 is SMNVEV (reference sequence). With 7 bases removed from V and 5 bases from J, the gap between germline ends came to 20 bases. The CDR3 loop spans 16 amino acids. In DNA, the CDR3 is TGTGCCAGCAAGAGAGGAGGGGCCGCTTTAACCGGGGAGCTGTTTTTT. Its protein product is CASKRGGAALTGELFF.

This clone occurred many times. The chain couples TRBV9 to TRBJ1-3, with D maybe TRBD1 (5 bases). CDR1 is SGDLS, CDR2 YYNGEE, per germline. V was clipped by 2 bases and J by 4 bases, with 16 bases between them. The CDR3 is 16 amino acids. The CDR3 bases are TGTGCCAGCAGCGTCGGTGCAGGGCTCTCAGGAAACACCATATATTTT. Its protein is CASSVGAGLSGNTIYF.

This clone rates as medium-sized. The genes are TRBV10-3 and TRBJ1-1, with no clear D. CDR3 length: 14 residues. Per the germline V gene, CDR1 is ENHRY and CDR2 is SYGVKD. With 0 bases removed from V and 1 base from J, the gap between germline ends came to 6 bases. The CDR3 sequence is CAISESPGNTEAFF. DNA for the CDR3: TGTGCCATCAGTGAGTCACCCGGGAACACTGAAGCTTTCTTT.

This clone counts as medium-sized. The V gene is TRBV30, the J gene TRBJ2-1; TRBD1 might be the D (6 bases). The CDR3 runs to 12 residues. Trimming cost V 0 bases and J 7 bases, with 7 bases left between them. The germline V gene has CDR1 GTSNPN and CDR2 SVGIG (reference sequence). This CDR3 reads CAWSVRGNEQFF. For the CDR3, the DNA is TGTGCCTGGAGTGTAAGGGGGAATGAGCAGTTCTTC.